Each of the 29 T cell receptor beta chains below was sequenced from the same sample in a study of identical twins. A single record per CDR3 protein comes from TCRdb applying MiXCR to the 5' RACE reads. Found here are around 450,000 distinct CDR3 sequences, 13% to 15% of them singletons; the top ten hold around 0.52%. The sample was also linked to a second study, of yellow fever vaccine responses in identical twins.

Material: CD4+ T cells sorted from blood. The receptors originated from a woman younger than 30 in good health.

The chain joins TRBV7-9 to TRBJ1-5; 7 bases are shared with TRBD1. CDR1 is SEHNR and CDR2 is FQNEAQ in the germline V gene (reference sequence). Trimming at V came to 4 bases and at J to 1 base, leaving 10 bases not matched to a gene. CDR3 length: 17 residues. The CDR3 sequence is CASSSHTGVTSNQPQHF. The CDR3 nucleotides read TGTGCCAGCAGCTCCCACACAGGGGTTACGAGCAATCAGCCCCAGCATTTT.

This chain's CDR3 is CASSLTGSNIQYF. CDR3 nucleotides: TGTGCCAGCAGCTTGACAGGGTCGAACATTCAGTACTTC. The rearrangement links TRBV11-3 to TRBJ2-4; 7 bases match TRBD1. The CDR3 length is 13 residues. The V gene's germline CDR1 is SGHNT and CDR2 YENEEA. V was pared by 3 bases and J by 7 bases, with 3 bases of the junction left unmatched.

The V gene is TRBV7-9, the J gene TRBJ1-6; D gene uncertain. There are 14 residues in the CDR3. The V end was cut by 7 bases, the J end by 6 bases, with 13 bases between. From germline, CDR1 is SEHNR and CDR2 FQNEAQ (reference sequence). CDR3 amino acids: CASKGGSGNSPLHF. In nucleotides, the CDR3 is TGTGCCAGCAAGGGAGGGAGTGGTAATTCACCCCTCCACTTT.

This clonotype was recorded many times. The rearrangement links TRBV12-3 or TRBV12-4 to TRBJ2-3, with TRBD2 matching over 8 bases. Unmatched junction bases numbered 11, after V lost 7 bases and J lost 5 bases. This CDR3 has 15 residues. The CDR3: CASTLWGLEEDTQYF. The CDR3 nucleotides are TGTGCCAGCACCCTTTGGGGACTAGAGGAAGATACGCAGTATTTT.

Notes on this clonotype: Here the CDR3 omits its conserved ending phenylalanine or tryptophan, so a read error is the likely source. The chain uses TRBV5-1 and TRBJ2-7, with 11 bases fitting TRBD1. CDR3 length: 16 residues. V lost 3 bases, J lost 9 bases, and 14 bases stayed unmatched. The germline V gene encodes CDR1 SGHRS and CDR2 YFSETQ. The CDR3 DNA reads as TGCGCCAGCAGCTCTTCTGGGACAGGGGGATCGGGGGTGCAGTACTCC. Amino acid sequence: CASSSSGTGGSGVQYS.

The V and J genes are TRBV7-9 and TRBJ1-5; weak D call: TRBD1 (6 bases). Germline CDR1 and CDR2: SEHNR and FQNEAQ (reference sequence). CDR3 size: 17 residues. The V end was cut by 5 bases, the J end by 0 bases, with 17 bases between. The CDR3 protein is CASSRNPTGYSNQPQHF. The CDR3 DNA reads as TGTGCCAGCAGCAGGAATCCTACAGGGTATAGCAATCAGCCCCAGCATTTT. Full variable domain (outside the CDR3, taken from reference TRBV7-9 and TRBJ1-5): DTGVSQNPRHKITKRGQNVTFRCDPISEHNRLYWYRQTLGQGPEFLTYFQNEAQLEKSRLLSDRFSAERPKGSFSTLEIQRTEQGDSAMYLCASSRNPTGYSNQPQHFGDGTRLSIL.

This chain links TRBV20-1 with TRBJ2-7; D possibly matches TRBD1 or TRBD2 (5 bases each). The CDR3 is made up of 13 amino acids. V was trimmed by 6 bases and J by 7 bases, leaving 19 bases between them. Germline V gene lookup returns CDR1 DFQATT and CDR2 SNEGSKA (reference sequence). The CDR3 protein is CSATTSLWGEQYF. CDR3 in DNA: TGCAGTGCCACGACCAGTTTGTGGGGGGAGCAGTACTTC.

This chain joins TRBV7-2 and TRBJ2-7, with D unclear. V lost 5 bases and J lost 1, with 12 bases in between. In germline, CDR1 is SGHTA, CDR2 FQGNSA. The CDR3 spans 14 residues. The CDR3 DNA reads as TGTGCCAGCAGCCCCCCGGGTTTTTCCTACGAGCAGTACTTC. It encodes CASSPPGFSYEQYF. The whole variable domain, remainder taken from reference TRBV7-2 and TRBJ2-7, is GAGVSQSPSNKVTEKGKDVELRCDPISGHTALYWYRQSLGQGLEFLIYFQGNSAPDKSGLPSDRFSAERTGGSVSTLTIQRTQQEDSAVYLCASSPPGFSYEQYFGPGTRLTVT.

This clonotype appeared once. The gene calls are TRBV20-1 and TRBJ2-7, with D uncertain. Germline V CDR1 and CDR2: DFQATT, SNEGSKA (reference sequence). The ends were cut back, 5 bases at V and 2 bases at J, with 13 bases in the middle. This CDR3 has 13 amino acids. In DNA form, the CDR3 reads TGCAGTGCTGCCGAGGTAGTGGCCTACGAGCAGTACTTC. Its protein product is CSAAEVVAYEQYF.

The DNA for the CDR3 is TGCGCCAGCAGCTTGGGGGACAGGCCTAACACCGGGGAGCTGTTTTTT. The encoded protein is CASSLGDRPNTGELFF. V is TRBV5-1 and J is TRBJ2-2; TRBD1 agrees at 8 bases. The CDR3 is made up of 16 amino acids. Germline CDR1 SGHRS, CDR2 YFSETQ. Trimming removed 0 bases from V and 2 bases from J; junction bases left unmatched: 3.

This chain uses TRBV7-2 with TRBJ2-5; 10 nucleotides agree with TRBD1. The CDR3 length is 16 residues. Germline CDR1 reads SGHTA; CDR2 reads FQGNSA. The junction had 7 bases not matched to a gene; V was cut back by 0 bases and J by 6 bases. In nucleotides, the CDR3 is TGTGCCAGCAGCTTAGCCCCGGGACAGGGGATACAGACCCAGTACTTC. Amino acid sequence: CASSLAPGQGIQTQYF. The entire variable domain, with the rest obtained from reference TRBV7-2 and TRBJ2-5, is as follows: GAGVSQSPSNKVTEKGKDVELRCDPISGHTALYWYRQSLGQGLEFLIYFQGNSAPDKSGLPSDRFSAERTGGSVSTLTIQRTQQEDSAVYLCASSLAPGQGIQTQYFGPGTRLLVL.

This chain uses TRBV28 with TRBJ2-5; 10 nucleotides match TRBD2. The CDR3 has 16 residues. The ends lost 8 bases at V and 5 bases at J; junction bases unmatched: 14. Looked up from germline, CDR1 is MDHEN and CDR2 is SYDVKM. The CDR3 nucleotides are TGTGCCAGCCAACCCAGGGCAGCGGGAGGGACGGAGACCCAGTACTTC. It specifies CASQPRAAGGTETQYF.

J is TRBJ2-1 and V is TRBV12-3 or TRBV12-4; D assignment may be TRBD1 or TRBD2 (6 bases each). V shed 4 bases and J shed 7 bases, with 26 bases lying between them. The CDR3 sequence is 18 residues long. The DNA of the CDR3 is TGTGCCAGCAGTTATACCCCCCTAGGGGGGAGTCCTGGGAATGAGCAGTTCTTC. This codes for CASSYTPLGGSPGNEQFF.

CDR3: CASSPTPGLAGLGNEQFF. CDR3 sequence (DNA): TGTGCCAGCTCACCAACTCCAGGACTAGCGGGACTGGGCAATGAGCAGTTCTTC. The chain combines TRBV18 with TRBJ2-1; 12 bases fit TRBD2. The CDR3 spans 18 residues. The germline CDR1 and CDR2 sequences are KGHSH and LQKENI. Trimming took 2 bases from V and 6 from J; bases not matched to a gene: 11.

This clonotype occurred many times. The chain links TRBV15 to TRBJ1-5; no clear D gene. The length of the CDR3 is 14 residues. V gave up 1 base and J gave up 0 bases, with 4 bases separating them. Germline values: CDR1 LNHNV, CDR2 YYDKDF (reference sequence). The CDR3 loop is CATSRGDSNQPQHF. DNA for the CDR3: TGTGCCACCAGCAGAGGGGATAGCAATCAGCCCCAGCATTTT.

This rearrangement joins TRBV3-1 to TRBJ2-1; TRBD2 agrees at 8 bases. V lost 0 bases to trimming and J lost 6 bases; unmatched junction nucleotides: 4. Germline loops: CDR1 LGHDT, CDR2 YNNKEL (reference sequence). The CDR3 is 15 residues long. The CDR3 here is CASSQEALAGNEQFF. The DNA for the CDR3 is TGTGCCAGCAGCCAAGAGGCCCTAGCGGGCAATGAGCAGTTCTTC.

V is TRBV12-3 or TRBV12-4 and J is TRBJ2-1; D might be TRBD1 (5 bases). Trimming took 5 bases from V and 6 from J, leaving 8 bases between them. The CDR3 runs to 12 residues. CDR3 sequence: CASSPGINEQFF. As DNA, the CDR3 is TGTGCCAGCAGTCCAGGGATCAATGAGCAGTTCTTC.

This rearrangement joins TRBV5-1 to TRBJ2-2; D is possibly TRBD2 (5 bases). The germline CDR1 and CDR2 sequences are SGHRS and YFSETQ. With 9 bases removed from V and 1 base from J, the gap between germline ends came to 16 bases. The CDR3 has 15 amino acids. CDR3 nucleotide sequence: TGCGCCACTAAGGGTAGCGTTATGAACACCGGGGAGCTGTTTTTT. It is translated as CATKGSVMNTGELFF.

The chain joins TRBV20-1 to TRBJ2-3; tentatively, D is TRBD1 or TRBD2 (6 bases each). Per the germline V gene, CDR1 is DFQATT and CDR2 is SNEGSKA (reference sequence). The CDR3 is 13 residues long. V lost 6 bases and J 1 base, leaving 11 bases between the germline ends. CDR3 sequence: CSADYRGTDTQYF. The CDR3 DNA reads TGCAGTGCGGACTACAGGGGCACAGATACGCAGTATTTT.

The CDR3 DNA reads TGTGCCAGCAGCTTTTTCAGGATATCCTACGAGCAGTACTTC. This encodes CASSFFRISYEQYF. The rearrangement joins TRBV11-2 to TRBJ2-7; D is uncertain. Trimming removed 3 bases at V and 1 base at J, with 10 bases between. CDR1 SGHAT and CDR2 FQNNGV come from the germline V gene. The CDR3 spans 14 residues.

This clonotype was detected a few times. The chain joins TRBV28 to TRBJ1-1; 7 bases align to TRBD1. The CDR3 has 16 residues. With 5 bases clipped from V and 1 base from J, the junction kept 10 bases outside the gene matches. CDR1 is MDHEN and CDR2 is SYDVKM in the germline V gene. The CDR3 region is CASSPQRGTANTEAFF. CDR3 sequence (DNA): TGTGCCAGCAGTCCGCAACGAGGGACAGCGAACACTGAAGCTTTCTTT.

This clonotype was seen only a few times. This rearrangement joins TRBV7-2 to TRBJ2-3; 12 bases agree with TRBD2. Looked up from germline, CDR1 is SGHTA and CDR2 is FQGNSA. V gave up 4 bases and J gave up 2 bases; unmatched junction bases: 4. CDR3 size: 16 residues. DNA for the CDR3: TGTGCCAGCAGCTCCCGGACTAGCGGGGCCACAGATACGCAGTATTTT. Amino acid sequence: CASSSRTSGATDTQYF.

This clonotype came up a few times. This chain connects TRBV29-1 to TRBJ2-7, with TRBD1 identical over 10 bases. Germline loops: CDR1 SQVTM, CDR2 ANQGSEA. The CDR3 is 11 amino acids. The DNA for the CDR3 is TGCACCCGGGACAGGGGTTACGAGCAGTACTTC. This translates into CTRDRGYEQYF.

The rearrangement uses TRBV6-2 or TRBV6-3 and TRBJ2-4, with unresolved D. Per germline, CDR1 MNHEY and CDR2 SVGEGT. Trimming removed 6 bases at V and 8 bases at J, with 11 bases between. This CDR3 region has 12 residues. CDR3 amino acids: CASSNSVDIQYF. In nucleotides, the CDR3 is TGTGCCAGCAGCAACTCCGTGGACATTCAGTACTTC.

This clonotype has more than one count but fewer than ten. The V and J genes are TRBV6-5 and TRBJ2-3; no clear D gene. The V and J ends lost 7 bases and 2 bases respectively, with 4 bases between them. CDR3 length: 11 residues. Germline V lookup: CDR1 MNHEY, CDR2 SVGAGI. The CDR3, as DNA: TGTGCCAGCACCAACACAGATACGCAGTATTTT. It translates to CASTNTDTQYF.

The CDR3 spells CASSPRGSSGFILQETQYF. The CDR3 DNA reads as TGTGCCAGCAGCCCTCGAGGGTCTAGCGGGTTCATCCTCCAAGAGACCCAGTACTTC. This rearrangement joins TRBV9 to TRBJ2-5, with 8 bases fitting TRBD2. Germline V lookup: CDR1 SGDLS, CDR2 YYNGEE. CDR3 length: 19 amino acids. With 4 bases clipped from V and 1 base from J, the junction kept 18 bases outside the gene matches. Looking up the rest from reference TRBV9 and TRBJ2-5 gives the full variable domain: DSGVTQTPKHLITATGQRVTLRCSPRSGDLSVYWYQQSLDQGLQFLIQYYNGEERAKGNILERFSAQQFPDLHSELNLSSLELGDSALYFCASSPRGSSGFILQETQYFGPGTRLLVL.

The V call is TRBV20-1, the J call TRBJ2-3; no clear D gene. V lost 1 base to trimming and J lost 0 bases, with 5 bases between them. This CDR3 has 13 residues. Germline V gene lookup returns CDR1 DFQATT and CDR2 SNEGSKA (reference sequence). The CDR3 region has the DNA TGCAGTGCTAGAGGTCGGAGCACAGATACGCAGTATTTT. Protein sequence: CSARGRSTDTQYF.

The rearrangement uses TRBV29-1 and TRBJ1-4, with 7 bases fitting TRBD1. The germline gives CDR1 SQVTM, CDR2 ANQGSEA. The CDR3 covers 15 residues. V trimming: 7 bases; J trimming: 0 bases; junction bases outside the gene matches: 8. The CDR3 DNA reads TGCAGCGCAGCCCGGGACAGTGCAACTAATGAAAAACTGTTTTTT. Translated, it gives CSAARDSATNEKLFF.

There are a few counts of this clonotype. CDR3 loop: CASSKREGRYEQYF. The CDR3 DNA sequence: TGTGCCAGCAGCAAGCGGGAGGGCCGATACGAGCAGTACTTC. V gene TRBV7-8 combines with J gene TRBJ2-7, with TRBD2 matching 10 bases. V lost 5 bases to trimming and J lost 4 bases; unmatched junction nucleotides: 5. Per the germline V gene, CDR1 is SGHVS and CDR2 is FQNEAQ. The CDR3 covers 14 residues.